Below are 18 T cell receptor beta chains sequenced from a single sample in a study of regulatory T cells in long-lasting Graves disease. Time point defined: persistent/refractory GD, antithyroid drugs over 5 years with positive TRAb. Isolated PBMC RNA provided the starting material for the TCR library. Construction of TCR beta libraries relied on iRepertoire HTBI primers and on Arm-PCR targeting CDR3 regions. A single record per CDR3 protein comes from TCRdb applying MiXCR to the multiplex PCR reads. The sample holds about 660,000 distinct CDR3 sequences, 25% to 35% seen once. Sequencing used peripheral blood mononuclear cells (PBMCs), obtained when the disease was refractory, from a patient treated with antithyroid drugs. All receptors come from a female donor with Graves disease.

This clonotype was seen many times. This chain's CDR3 is CASHSRGLEGDYGYTF. DNA for the CDR3: TGTGCCAGCCACTCCAGGGGACTCGAAGGGGACTATGGCTACACCTTC. J is TRBJ1-2 and V is TRBV27; the D gene is possibly TRBD1 (6 bases). Trimming took off 8 bases at V and 3 bases at J, with 22 bases between the two ends. Germline V CDR1 and CDR2: MNHEY, SMNVEV (reference sequence). The CDR3 is made up of 16 amino acids.

J is TRBJ1-5 and V is TRBV6-5; D might be TRBD1 (6 bases). Trimming stripped 3 bases from V and 7 bases from J, with 13 bases between. Looked up from germline, CDR1 is MNHEY and CDR2 is SVGAGI. This CDR3 comprises 14 residues. CDR3 sequence (DNA): TGTGCCAGCAGTTATGCAGGGGAAGGACAGCCCCAGCATTTT. The encoded protein is CASSYAGEGQPQHF.

The chain employs TRBV7-3 and TRBJ2-3; 7 bases fit TRBD2. With 5 bases clipped from V and 0 bases from J, the junction kept 5 bases outside the gene matches. This CDR3 has 15 residues. Germline V gives CDR1 SGHTA, CDR2 FQGTGA. This CDR3 is CASSKRGSSTDTQYF. In nucleotides, the CDR3 is TGTGCCAGCAGCAAGCGGGGCTCTAGCACAGATACGCAGTATTTT.

The V and J genes are TRBV9 and TRBJ2-7, with 8 bases aligning to TRBD1. V dropped 3 bases and J dropped 0; count of bases not matched to a gene: 5. Germline V lookup: CDR1 SGDLS, CDR2 YYNGEE. The CDR3 has 15 residues. The chain's CDR3 is CASSAGTGFSYEQYF. In DNA, the CDR3 is TGTGCCAGCAGCGCCGGGACAGGCTTCTCCTACGAGCAGTACTTC. Full variable domain (missing parts from reference TRBV9 and TRBJ2-7): DSGVTQTPKHLITATGQRVTLRCSPRSGDLSVYWYQQSLDQGLQFLIQYYNGEERAKGNILERFSAQQFPDLHSELNLSSLELGDSALYFCASSAGTGFSYEQYFGPGTRLTVT.

This clonotype showed up just a few times. The J gene is TRBJ1-2, the V gene TRBV11-2; D gene unclear. Deletions cut 1 base from V and 3 bases from J, with 18 bases between. This CDR3 comprises 17 residues. Per the germline V gene, CDR1 is SGHAT and CDR2 is FQNNGV. This CDR3 reads CASSLGPGLRVDYGYTF. The CDR3 region has the DNA TGTGCCAGCAGCTTAGGTCCAGGTTTAAGGGTCGACTATGGCTACACCTTC.

The chain carries TRBV2 and TRBJ2-3; the D gene could be TRBD1 or TRBD2 (5 bases each). CDR3 length equals 13 residues. Trimming shortened V by 2 bases and J by 7 bases, and 10 bases separated the two germline ends. CDR1 is SNHLY, CDR2 FYNNEI, per germline. CDR3 DNA: TGTGCCAGCAGTGAATGGGGGATGAATACGCAGTATTTT. This encodes CASSEWGMNTQYF.

J is TRBJ1-4 and V is TRBV12-3 or TRBV12-4; 7 bases fit TRBD1. The V and J ends lost 5 bases and 4 bases, in that order; junction bases with no gene match: 7. This CDR3 spans 15 amino acids. CDR3 in DNA: TGTGCCAGCAGTGACCTCAGGGGGGTTAATGAAAAACTGTTTTTT. It is translated as CASSDLRGVNEKLFF.

This clonotype was seen more than once but under ten times. The chain recombines TRBV12-5 with TRBJ2-7, with no clear D. CDR1 is LGHNT and CDR2 is FRNRAP in the germline V gene. V lost 6 bases and J 3 bases, leaving 6 bases between the germline ends. The CDR3 has 11 residues. CDR3 sequence (DNA): TGTGCTAGTGGAAACCACTACGAGCAGTACTTC. It specifies CASGNHYEQYF.

CDR3 loop: CASSPQGAMIPFF. CDR3 nucleotide sequence: TGTGCCAGCTCACCTCAGGGGGCAATGATTCCTTTCTTT. The chain combines TRBV18 with TRBJ1-1; 8 positions match TRBD1. Germline V CDR1 and CDR2: KGHSH, LQKENI. J was trimmed by 12 bases and V by 3 bases; bases with no gene match: 9. The CDR3 has 13 residues.

J is TRBJ1-5 and V is TRBV18, with D uncertain. In germline, CDR1 is KGHSH, CDR2 LQKENI. This CDR3 is 15 amino acids long. V was pared by 3 bases and J by 6 bases, with 15 bases between. The CDR3 spells CASSPQPGLTQPQHF. DNA of the CDR3: TGTGCCAGCTCACCCCAGCCCGGCTTAACTCAGCCCCAGCATTTT.

J is TRBJ2-5 and V is TRBV19; no firm D call. Trimming pared 3 bases from V and 5 bases from J, leaving 4 bases between. CDR3 length equals 11 residues. Germline CDR1 and CDR2: LNHDA and SQIVND (reference sequence). CDR3 DNA: TGTGCCAGTAGTATGAGCGAGACCCAGTACTTC. It yields the protein CASSMSETQYF.

The rearrangement links TRBV7-3 to TRBJ2-7; D perhaps matches TRBD2 (5 bases). The ends were cut back, 5 bases at V and 6 bases at J, with 11 bases in the middle. The CDR3 covers 12 residues. CDR1 and CDR2 from the germline V gene are SGHTA and FQGTGA. CDR3 sequence (DNA): TGTGCCAGCAGCCCACTAGGAGGCGAGCAGTACTTC. Translating gives CASSPLGGEQYF.

In its sample, this clonotype was seen many times. The chain joins TRBV28 to TRBJ1-2, with D perhaps TRBD1 (5 bases). Germline CDR1 is MDHEN and CDR2 is SYDVKM. V lost 7 bases, J lost 4 bases, and 13 bases lay in between. The CDR3 covers 13 residues. The CDR3 loop is CASTSSGVYGYTF. CDR3 nucleotides: TGTGCCAGCACGTCGTCGGGGGTCTATGGCTACACCTTC.

There are a few counts of this clonotype. The gene calls are TRBV15 and TRBJ2-1; TRBD2 aligns across 9 bases. V shed 0 bases, J shed 5 bases, and the junction held 8 bases outside the gene matches. This CDR3 region has 17 residues. Germline-derived CDR1 and CDR2 are LNHNV and YYDKDF (reference sequence). The CDR3 sequence: CATSREKSAGGDNEQFF. As DNA, the CDR3 is TGTGCCACCAGCAGAGAGAAATCCGCGGGAGGGGACAATGAGCAGTTCTTC. The full variable domain, its missing parts supplied by reference TRBV15 and TRBJ2-1, is DAMVIQNPRYQVTQFGKPVTLSCSQTLNHNVMYWYQQKSSQAPKLLFHYYDKDFNNEADTPDNFQSRRPNTSFCFLDIRSPGLGDTAMYLCATSREKSAGGDNEQFFGPGTRLTVL.

This clonotype was recorded a few times. This chain uses TRBV5-1 with TRBJ1-1; D remains ambiguous. V lost 1 base and J 8 bases, leaving 15 bases between the germline ends. The CDR3 contains 14 residues. In germline, CDR1 is SGHRS, CDR2 YFSETQ. The CDR3, as DNA: TGCGCCAGCAGCTTGTTATTTTCGGGAACGGAAGCTTTCTTT. Amino acids: CASSLLFSGTEAFF.

This clonotype was found many times. This sequence joins TRBV2 and TRBJ1-1; possible D gene TRBD1, 6 bases. Trimming took 1 base from V and 3 from J, leaving 6 bases between them. The germline CDR1 and CDR2 sequences are SNHLY and FYNNEI. The CDR3 is 13 residues long. This chain's CDR3 is CASSEDRDTEAFF. CDR3 bases: TGTGCCAGCAGTGAAGACAGGGACACTGAAGCTTTCTTT.

The chain has TRBV13 and TRBJ1-2, with D tentatively TRBD1 (5 bases). Germline V gives CDR1 PRHDT, CDR2 FYEKMQ (reference sequence). The CDR3 covers 12 residues. V lost 4 bases to trimming and J lost 8 bases, with 11 bases between them. The DNA of the CDR3 is TGTGCCAGCAGCTGGGGACCGAGAGGCTACACCTTC. This encodes CASSWGPRGYTF.

This clonotype was seen a handful of times. The chain joins TRBV28 to TRBJ1-1; 7 bases are a match to TRBD1. The CDR3 covers 14 residues. V was clipped by 3 bases and J by 4 bases; unmatched bases: 5. Germline CDR1 reads MDHEN; CDR2 reads SYDVKM. CDR3 in DNA: TGTGCCAGCAGTTTTGGGACAGTGGGCACTGAAGCTTTCTTT. The encoded protein is CASSFGTVGTEAFF.